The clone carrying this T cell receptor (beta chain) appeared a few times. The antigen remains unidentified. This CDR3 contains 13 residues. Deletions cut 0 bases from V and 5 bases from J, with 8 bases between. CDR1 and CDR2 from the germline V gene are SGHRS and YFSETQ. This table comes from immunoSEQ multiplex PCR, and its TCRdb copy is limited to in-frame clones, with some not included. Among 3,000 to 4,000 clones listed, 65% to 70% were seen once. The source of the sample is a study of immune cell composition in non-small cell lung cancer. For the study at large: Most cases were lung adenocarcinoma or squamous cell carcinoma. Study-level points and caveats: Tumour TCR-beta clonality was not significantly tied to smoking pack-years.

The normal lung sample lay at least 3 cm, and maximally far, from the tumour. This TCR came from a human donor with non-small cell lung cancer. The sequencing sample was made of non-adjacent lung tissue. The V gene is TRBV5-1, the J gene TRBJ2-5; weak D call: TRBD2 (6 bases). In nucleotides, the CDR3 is TGCGCCAGCAGCTTGGCGGACTATGAGACCCAGTACTTC. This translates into CASSLADYETQYF.